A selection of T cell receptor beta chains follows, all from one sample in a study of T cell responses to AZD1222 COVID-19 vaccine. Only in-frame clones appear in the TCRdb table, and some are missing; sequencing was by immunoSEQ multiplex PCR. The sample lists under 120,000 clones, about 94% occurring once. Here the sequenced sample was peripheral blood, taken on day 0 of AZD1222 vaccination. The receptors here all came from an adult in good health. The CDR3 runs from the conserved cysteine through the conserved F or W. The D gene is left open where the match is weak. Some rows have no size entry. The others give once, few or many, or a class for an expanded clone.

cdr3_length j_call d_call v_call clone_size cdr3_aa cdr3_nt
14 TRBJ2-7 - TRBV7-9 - CASTFGGKGYEQYF TGTGCCAGCACATTCGGGGGCAAAGGATACGAGCAGTACTTC
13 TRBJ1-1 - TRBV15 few CATSRDDRSEAFF TGTGCCACCAGCAGAGACGACCGCTCTGAAGCTTTCTTT
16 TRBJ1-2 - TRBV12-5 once CASGFSGFGTRYGYTF TGTGCTAGTGGTTTCTCGGGGTTTGGTACTCGCTATGGCTACACCTTC
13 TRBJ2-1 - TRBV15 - CATSRDNGGSPLF TGTGCCACCAGCAGAGATAATGGGGGCTCTCCCCTCTTC
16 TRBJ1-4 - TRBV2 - CASSAGTPATNEKLFF TGTGCCAGCAGCGCCGGGACACCGGCAACTAATGAAAAACTGTTTTTT
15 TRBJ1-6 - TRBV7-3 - CASSLTRWGNSPLHF TGTGCCAGCAGCTTAACTAGATGGGGTAATTCACCCCTCCACTTT
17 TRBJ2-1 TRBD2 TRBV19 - CARKGARDSGGFDEQFF TGTGCCAGAAAAGGGGCTAGGGACAGCGGGGGGTTCGATGAGCAGTTCTTC
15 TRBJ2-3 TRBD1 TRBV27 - CASSRGQGPKGTQYF TGTGCCAGCAGTAGGGGACAGGGGCCAAAAGGTACGCAGTATTTT
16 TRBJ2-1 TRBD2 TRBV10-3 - CAISPEPAGGPIEQFF TGTGCCATCAGTCCCGAACCAGCGGGGGGGCCGATTGAGCAGTTCTTC
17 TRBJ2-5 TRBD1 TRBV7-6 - CASSLVSPRGRSETQYF TGTGCCAGCAGCTTAGTTTCTCCCAGGGGGCGATCAGAGACCCAGTACTTC
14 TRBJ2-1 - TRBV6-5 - CASRRGRPGDEQFF TGTGCCAGCAGACGCGGACGCCCCGGGGATGAGCAGTTCTTC
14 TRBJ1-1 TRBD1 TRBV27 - CASSRRQGKTEAFF TGTGCCAGCAGCCGCCGACAGGGTAAGACTGAAGCTTTCTTT
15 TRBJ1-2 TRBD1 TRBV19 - CASSTIGTGNYGYTF TGTGCCAGTAGTACTATCGGGACAGGGAACTATGGCTACACCTTC
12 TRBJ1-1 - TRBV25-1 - CASSDAGSEAFF TGTGCCAGCAGTGACGCAGGCTCTGAAGCTTTCTTT
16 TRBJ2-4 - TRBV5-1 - CASSLTDSLAKNIQYF TGCGCCAGCAGCCTAACTGACAGTCTAGCCAAAAACATTCAGTACTTC
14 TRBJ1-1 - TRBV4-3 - CASSLGRPGTEAFF TGCGCCAGCAGCCTCGGACGGCCGGGTACTGAAGCTTTCTTT
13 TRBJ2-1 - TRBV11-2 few CASSTRTDNEQFF TGTGCCAGCAGCACTCGGACGGACAATGAGCAGTTCTTC
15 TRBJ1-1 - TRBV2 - CASTPRTATNTEAFF TGTGCCAGCACTCCTCGAACAGCAACGAACACTGAAGCTTTCTTT
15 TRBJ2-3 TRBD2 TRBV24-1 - CATSVGAGGTDTQYF TGTGCCACCAGTGTTGGAGCGGGAGGCACAGATACGCAGTATTTT
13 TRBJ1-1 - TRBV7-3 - CASSLSGSVSAFF TGTGCCAGCAGCTTATCGGGATCTGTGTCAGCTTTCTTT
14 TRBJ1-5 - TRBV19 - CATKGGQSNQPQHF TGTGCCACCAAAGGGGGGCAGAGCAATCAGCCCCAGCATTTT
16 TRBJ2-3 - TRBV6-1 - CASSETISGSTDTQYF TGTGCCAGCAGTGAAACGATCAGTGGAAGCACAGATACGCAGTATTTT
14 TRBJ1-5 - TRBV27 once CASSLAGAGQPQHF TGTGCCAGCAGTTTAGCAGGGGCGGGTCAGCCCCAGCATTTT
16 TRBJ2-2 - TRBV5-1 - CASSFLQNANTGELFF TGCGCCAGCAGCTTTCTGCAGAACGCGAACACCGGGGAGCTGTTTTTT
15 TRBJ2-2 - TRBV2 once CASSDGRPPTGELFF TGTGCCAGCAGTGATGGGAGGCCCCCCACCGGGGAGCTGTTTTTT
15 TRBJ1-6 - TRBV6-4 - CASSVTGLPGSPLHF TGTGCCAGCAGTGTAACGGGGCTCCCGGGTTCACCCCTCCACTTT
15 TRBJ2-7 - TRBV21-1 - CASPPSGGGHHEQYF TGTGCCAGCCCCCCTAGCGGCGGGGGGCACCACGAGCAGTACTTC